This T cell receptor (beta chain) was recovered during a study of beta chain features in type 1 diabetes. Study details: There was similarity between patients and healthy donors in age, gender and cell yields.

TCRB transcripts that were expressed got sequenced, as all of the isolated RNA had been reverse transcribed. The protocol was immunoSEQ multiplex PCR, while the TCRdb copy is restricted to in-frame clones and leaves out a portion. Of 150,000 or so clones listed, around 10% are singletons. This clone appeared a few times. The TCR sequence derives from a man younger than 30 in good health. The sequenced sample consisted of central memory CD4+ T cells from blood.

This CDR3 is CASSVPLAKNIQYF. The CDR3 DNA follows: TGTGCCAGCAGCGTCCCCCTAGCCAAAAACATTCAGTACTTC. The gene calls are TRBV9 and TRBJ2-4; D unresolved. This CDR3 comprises 14 residues. CDR1 is SGDLS, CDR2 YYNGEE, per germline. Between the trimmed V and J ends, which lost 2 bases and 0 bases, there was a span of 6 bases.